The clone carrying this T cell receptor (beta chain) appeared a few times. Original methodology: Reference gene primer amplification yielded estimated nucleated cell counts. Repertoires were generated with immunoSEQ multiplex PCR, while TCRdb's copy carries only in-frame clones and drops some. The V and J calls and clone size are taken from that table; D and trimming were inferred from the DNA. The sample records roughly 100,000 clones, about 90% being singletons. The CDR3 is 12 amino acids. Germline CDR1 and CDR2: SQVTM and ANQGSEA. After removal of 8 bases from V and 7 bases from J, the junction contained 11 bases not matched to a gene. This entry comes from a study of blood T cell repertoires in COVID-19.

Sequenced input: peripheral blood. The chain combines TRBV29-1 with TRBJ2-7, with 7 bases matching TRBD2. This clonotype was obtained from a human donor in a cohort sampled during active COVID-19. The CDR3 region is CSPPPGEGEQYF. As DNA, the CDR3 is TGCAGCCCCCCCCCGGGGGAGGGGGAGCAGTACTTC.